The 25 T cell receptor beta chains listed next were all sequenced from one sample in a study of blood T cell repertoires in COVID-19. The method was immunoSEQ multiplex PCR; TCRdb's version includes in-frame clones alone and lacks a portion of them. The sample holds hundreds of thousands of clones, 88% seen once. Sequences were obtained from PBMCs or T cells enriched from blood (not recorded which). All receptors derive from a woman aged 40 to 50 with acute COVID-19.

CDR3 DNA: TGCGCCAGCAGCTTAACCCAGGGCTCCACTGAAGCTTTCTTT. This sequence encodes CASSLTQGSTEAFF. The rearrangement uses TRBV5-1 and TRBJ1-1; D is possibly TRBD1 (5 bases). The V gene's germline CDR1 is SGHRS and CDR2 YFSETQ. There are 14 residues in the CDR3. The V end was cut by 2 bases, the J end by 4 bases, with 12 bases between.

The chain recombines TRBV18 with TRBJ1-6; possible D gene TRBD1, 5 bases. Trimming stripped 5 bases from V and 6 bases from J, with 17 bases between. The length of the CDR3 is 16 residues. Germline loops: CDR1 KGHSH, CDR2 LQKENI. DNA for the CDR3: TGTGCCAGCTCATCCAAGAGGTCCGACAGTAATTCACCCCTCCACTTT. This encodes CASSSKRSDSNSPLHF.

This rearrangement joins TRBV6-6 to TRBJ1-1, with TRBD1 identical over 11 bases. This CDR3 region has 15 residues. The trim removed 2 bases at V and 3 bases at J, leaving 2 bases unmatched. Germline V gene sequence: CDR1 MNHNY, CDR2 SVGAGI (reference sequence). The CDR3: CASSYGQGADTEAFF. The CDR3 DNA reads as TGTGCCAGCAGTTACGGACAGGGGGCAGACACTGAAGCTTTCTTT.

This chain links TRBV5-5 with TRBJ2-7; a weak D match, TRBD2 (5 bases). Germline CDR1 SGHKS, CDR2 YYEKEE (reference sequence). V lost 4 bases to trimming and J lost 2 bases, with 19 bases between them. CDR3 length equals 16 residues. CDR3 in DNA: TGTGCCAGCAGCGGGAATTCGGGGAGTGGCACCTACGAGCAGTACTTC. Translation gives CASSGNSGSGTYEQYF.

The chain has TRBV5-6 and TRBJ1-6, with 11 positions matching TRBD1. CDR1 and CDR2 from the germline V gene are SGHDT and YYEEEE. V gave up 0 bases and J gave up 3 bases; unmatched junction bases: 2. The length of the CDR3 is 17 residues. The CDR3 loop is CASSLAGTGGYNSPLHF. CDR3 DNA: TGTGCCAGCAGCTTGGCCGGGACAGGGGGCTATAATTCACCCCTCCACTTT.

This chain links TRBV7-8 with TRBJ1-3, with 9 bases matching TRBD1. CDR3 size: 16 residues. CDR1 is SGHVS and CDR2 is FQNEAQ in the germline V gene. V lost 5 bases and J lost 4; bases outside the gene matches: 9. The CDR3 sequence is CASSPPGQGGGNTIYF. The CDR3 bases are TGTGCCAGCAGCCCACCGGGACAGGGAGGCGGAAACACCATATATTTT.

This chain links TRBV5-5 with TRBJ2-2, with 10 bases lining up with TRBD1. The CDR3 runs to 15 residues. CDR1 is SGHKS, CDR2 YYEKEE, per germline (reference sequence). Trimming at V came to 5 bases and at J to 6 bases, leaving 7 bases not matched to a gene. DNA of the CDR3: TGTGCCAGCAGATCCGGGACAGGGGTCGCCGGGGAGCTGTTTTTT. Translating gives CASRSGTGVAGELFF.

The CDR3 is CASSQGDSGGVRRYEQYF. CDR3 nucleotide sequence: TGCGCCAGCAGCCAAGGTGATAGCGGGGGGGTTCGGCGATACGAGCAGTACTTC. The chain joins TRBV4-1 to TRBJ2-7; 11 bases are a match to TRBD2. With 1 base clipped from V and 4 bases from J, the junction kept 12 bases outside the gene matches. Germline assignment: CDR1 MGHRA and CDR2 YSYEKL. This CDR3 has 18 amino acids.

The genes are TRBV7-9 and TRBJ2-2; TRBD2 agrees at 9 bases. CDR3 length: 16 amino acids. Looked up from germline, CDR1 is SEHNR and CDR2 is FQNEAQ (reference sequence). The V gene end was trimmed by 1 base and the J gene end by 6 bases; junction bases not matched to a gene: 6. The CDR3 is CASSLGRGLASGELFF. In DNA form, the CDR3 reads TGTGCCAGCAGCTTAGGCAGGGGACTAGCCTCCGGGGAGCTGTTTTTT.

This chain uses TRBV19 with TRBJ1-6; D possibly corresponds to TRBD1 (6 bases). Germline-derived CDR1 and CDR2 are LNHDA and SQIVND (reference sequence). The V end was cut by 3 bases, the J end by 7 bases, with 13 bases between. The CDR3 length is 15 residues. The CDR3 sequence is CASSISGEPNSPLHF. The CDR3 nucleotides are TGTGCCAGTAGTATTTCAGGGGAACCCAATTCACCCCTCCACTTT.

The CDR3 DNA follows: TGTGCCAGCTCCTCCGGGACAGGGCGTAATGGCTACACCTTC. Protein: CASSSGTGRNGYTF. The chain uses TRBV18 and TRBJ1-2; TRBD1 aligns across 9 bases. The V gene's germline CDR1 is KGHSH and CDR2 LQKENI. J was trimmed by 6 bases and V by 6 bases; bases with no gene match: 8. This CDR3 is built from 14 residues.

This clone was counted a single time. This chain joins TRBV19 and TRBJ1-5; possibly TRBD1 for D (5 bases). Germline assignment: CDR1 LNHDA and CDR2 SQIVND (reference sequence). Trimming took off 10 bases at V and 0 bases at J, with 13 bases between the two ends. The CDR3 sequence is 14 residues long. CDR3 nucleotide sequence: TGTGCCACCGCGGGGGGGAATAGCAATCAGCCCCAGCATTTT. This codes for CATAGGNSNQPQHF.

The chain couples TRBV5-6 to TRBJ1-3; D is perhaps TRBD1 (6 bases). The germline gives CDR1 SGHDT, CDR2 YYEEEE. V lost 4 bases, J lost 2 bases, and 22 bases lay in between. This CDR3 is built from 18 residues. This CDR3 is CASSHPGIGGYAGNTIYF. The CDR3 region has the DNA TGTGCCAGCAGCCACCCTGGGATAGGGGGTTATGCTGGAAACACCATATATTTT.

The chain combines TRBV6-6 with TRBJ2-1; TRBD1 matches at 10 bases. V lost 4 bases to trimming and J lost 3 bases; unmatched junction nucleotides: 0. The CDR3 sequence is 14 residues long. Per the germline V gene, CDR1 is MNHNY and CDR2 is SVGAGI (reference sequence). The CDR3 nucleotides are TGTGCCAGCAGTTGGGACAGGGGCTACAATGAGCAGTTCTTC. Translated: CASSWDRGYNEQFF.

The rearrangement joins TRBV4-2 to TRBJ2-1; 9 nucleotides match TRBD1. CDR1 and CDR2 from the germline V gene are LGHNA and YNFKEQ. J was trimmed by 7 bases and V by 1 base; bases with no gene match: 17. This CDR3 contains 19 residues. This CDR3 is CASSQAPPTGQGVRNEQFF. CDR3 in DNA: TGTGCCAGCAGCCAAGCCCCACCCACGGGACAGGGAGTAAGGAATGAGCAGTTCTTC.

This clone is a singleton in its sample. The rearrangement uses TRBV19 and TRBJ1-1, with a possible D match to TRBD1 (5 bases). From germline, CDR1 is LNHDA and CDR2 SQIVND (reference sequence). CDR3 size: 11 residues. Trimming took 6 bases from V and 10 from J, leaving 12 bases between them. The CDR3 coding sequence is TGTGCCAGTAGGTCCCAGGGAGGAGCTTTCTTT. It yields the protein CASRSQGGAFF.

This chain joins TRBV6-2 or TRBV6-3 and TRBJ2-7; maybe TRBD2 (6 bases). The germline gives CDR1 MNHEY, CDR2 SVGEGT. The CDR3 contains 14 residues. The ends were cut back, 5 bases at V and 6 bases at J, with 17 bases in the middle. The CDR3 coding sequence is TGTGCCAGCAGTCCCCACGTGGGGAGGACCGAGCAGTACTTC. Its translation is CASSPHVGRTEQYF.

The chain recombines TRBV2 with TRBJ1-1; 8 bases are a match to TRBD1. This CDR3 spans 15 amino acids. Germline V CDR1 and CDR2: SNHLY, FYNNEI. Unmatched junction bases numbered 6, after V lost 6 bases and J lost 0 bases. In nucleotides, the CDR3 is TGTGCCAGCAGCCCTTCGACAGGGGTGAACACTGAAGCTTTCTTT. Protein sequence: CASSPSTGVNTEAFF.

This clone was observed a handful of times. The same CDR3 is also encoded by other DNA sequences in this sample. The chain employs TRBV5-4 and TRBJ2-3; 8 bases agree with TRBD2. J was trimmed by 2 bases and V by 0 bases; bases with no gene match: 5. The CDR3 spans 16 residues. CDR1 and CDR2 (germline): SGHNT, YYREEE (reference sequence). The CDR3 here is CASSLGAGEATDTQYF. DNA of the CDR3: TGTGCCAGCAGCTTGGGAGCGGGGGAAGCCACAGATACGCAGTATTTT.

The chain is built from TRBV4-1 and TRBJ2-2; 9 positions agree with TRBD1. From germline, CDR1 is MGHRA and CDR2 YSYEKL. The CDR3 extends over 13 amino acids. V was clipped by 4 bases and J by 6 bases; unmatched bases: 0. The CDR3 here is CASSRTGAGELFF. CDR3 coding DNA: TGCGCCAGCAGCCGGACAGGGGCCGGGGAGCTGTTTTTT.

Worth noting for this clone: Other DNA variants within this sample encode the same CDR3. The J gene is TRBJ1-1, the V gene TRBV18; D is ambiguous. Looked up from germline, CDR1 is KGHSH and CDR2 is LQKENI. The CDR3 is 14 residues long. V dropped 2 bases and J dropped 0 bases, with 7 bases sitting between them. The CDR3 here is CASSPTAVNTEAFF. The CDR3 DNA follows: TGTGCCAGCTCACCAACCGCGGTGAACACTGAAGCTTTCTTT.

V is TRBV18 and J is TRBJ2-2; D might be TRBD2 (5 bases). The CDR3 length is 15 residues. In germline, CDR1 is KGHSH, CDR2 LQKENI. V gave up 6 bases and J gave up 3 bases, with 14 bases separating them. Here the CDR3 reads CASSWTGKDTGELFF. CDR3 coding DNA: TGTGCCAGCTCGTGGACGGGGAAGGACACCGGGGAGCTGTTTTTT.

This chain joins TRBV6-5 and TRBJ1-2; D perhaps matches TRBD1 (5 bases). CDR3 length: 13 residues. Germline CDR1 and CDR2: MNHEY and SVGAGI. V lost 8 bases to trimming and J lost 4 bases, with 14 bases between them. CDR3: CASSIEGVYGYTF. The CDR3 nucleotides are TGTGCCAGCTCCATAGAAGGGGTCTATGGCTACACCTTC.

This chain links TRBV7-9 with TRBJ1-5, with 8 bases matching TRBD1. The germline gives CDR1 SEHNR, CDR2 FQNEAQ (reference sequence). V was pared by 4 bases and J by 8 bases, with 10 bases of the junction left unmatched. The CDR3 extends over 15 amino acids. CDR3: CASSSSGTGNEPQHF. The DNA of the CDR3 is TGTGCCAGCAGCTCCTCCGGGACAGGTAATGAGCCCCAGCATTTT.

CDR3 residues: CASSLGVVPGEKLFF. Written as DNA, the CDR3 is TGTGCCAGCAGCTTAGGGGTAGTGCCGGGAGAAAAACTGTTTTTT. The rearrangement joins TRBV11-2 to TRBJ1-4; D gene ambiguous. The V gene lost 1 base and the J gene lost 8 bases, with 14 bases spanning the gap. The CDR3 contains 15 residues. Germline V CDR1 and CDR2: SGHAT, FQNNGV.